The sequence of this TCR beta chain was determined in a study of cytomegalovirus exposure and HLA in healthy donors. Findings and limits, study-wide: Most TCR sequences proved rare, with some public TCRs found in many donors. When analyzed later, a missense DCLRE1C variant was found to be linked to TCR beta V- and J-gene trimming. Investigators reported approximately 150 TCR beta chains as tied to cytomegalovirus. The presence/absence work took it that sequencing depth was about the same across donors.

The PCR had 60 Vbeta and 13 Jbeta primers. The data were produced by immunoSEQ multiplex PCR, yet TCRdb's version contains in-frame clones alone and is incomplete. The table for this sample gives 50,000 to 70,000 clones. CDR3 size: 14 residues. The germline CDR1 and CDR2 sequences are LNHDA and SQIVND (reference sequence). V was cut by 5 bases and J by 4 bases, with 12 bases left in between. On this clone: No antigen is known for it.

The rearrangement uses TRBV19 and TRBJ2-1; D unclear. The receptor was derived from a young woman in good health and CMV-seronegative. What was sequenced was PBMCs. CDR3 region: CASSRRLEYNEQFF. CDR3 coding DNA: TGTGCCAGTAGTCGAAGACTGGAGTACAATGAGCAGTTCTTC.